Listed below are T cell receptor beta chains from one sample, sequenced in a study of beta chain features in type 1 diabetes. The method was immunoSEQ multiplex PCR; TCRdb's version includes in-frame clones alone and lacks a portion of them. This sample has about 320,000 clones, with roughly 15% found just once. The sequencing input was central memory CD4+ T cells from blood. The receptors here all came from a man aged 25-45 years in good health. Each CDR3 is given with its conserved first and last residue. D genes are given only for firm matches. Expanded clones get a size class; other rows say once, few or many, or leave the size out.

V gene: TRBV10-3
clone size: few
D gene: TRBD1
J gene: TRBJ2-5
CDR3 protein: CAISEPGQPQETQYF
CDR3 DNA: TGTGCCATCAGTGAGCCGGGACAGCCTCAAGAGACCCAGTACTTC

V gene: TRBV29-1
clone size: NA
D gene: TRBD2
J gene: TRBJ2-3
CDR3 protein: CSVRLASDTQYF
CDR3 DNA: TGCAGCGTTCGACTAGCTTCAGATACGCAGTATTTT

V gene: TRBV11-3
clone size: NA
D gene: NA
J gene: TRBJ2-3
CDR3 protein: CASSLVGRTDTQYF
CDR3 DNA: TGTGCCAGCAGCTTAGTGGGCCGGACAGATACGCAGTATTTT

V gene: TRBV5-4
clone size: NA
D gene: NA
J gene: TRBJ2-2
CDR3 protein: CASSIDRNTGELFF
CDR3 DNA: TGTGCCAGCAGCATTGACAGGAACACCGGGGAGCTGTTTTTT

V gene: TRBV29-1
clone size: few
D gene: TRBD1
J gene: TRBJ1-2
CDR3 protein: CSVEDWTGDYGYTF
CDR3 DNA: TGCAGCGTTGAAGATTGGACAGGGGACTATGGCTACACCTTC

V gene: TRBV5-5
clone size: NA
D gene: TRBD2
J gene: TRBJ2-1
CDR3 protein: CASSRGSGRDNEQFF
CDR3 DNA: TGTGCCAGCTCCCGAGGGAGCGGGAGGGACAATGAGCAGTTCTTC

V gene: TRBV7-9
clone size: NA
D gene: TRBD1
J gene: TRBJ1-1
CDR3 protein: CASSSTGAPEAFF
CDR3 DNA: TGTGCCAGCAGCTCCACAGGGGCCCCTGAAGCTTTCTTT

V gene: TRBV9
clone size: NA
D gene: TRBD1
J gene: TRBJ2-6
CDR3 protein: CASSVPGQGAYGANVLTF
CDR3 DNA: TGTGCCAGCAGCGTGCCGGGACAGGGGGCTTATGGGGCCAACGTCCTGACTTTC

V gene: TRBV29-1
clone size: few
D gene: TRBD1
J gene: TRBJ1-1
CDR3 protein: CSVDPGQGGGEAFF
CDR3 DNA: TGCAGCGTTGATCCGGGACAGGGCGGGGGTGAAGCTTTCTTT

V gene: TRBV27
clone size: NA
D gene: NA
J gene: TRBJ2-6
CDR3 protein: CASSLAGGSKANVLTF
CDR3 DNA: TGTGCCAGCAGTCTAGCCGGGGGCTCAAAGGCCAACGTCCTGACTTTC

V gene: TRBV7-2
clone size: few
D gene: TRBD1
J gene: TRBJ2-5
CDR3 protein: CASSQGLQGAVTQYF
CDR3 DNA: TGTGCCAGCAGCCAAGGTCTCCAGGGGGCCGTGACCCAGTACTTC

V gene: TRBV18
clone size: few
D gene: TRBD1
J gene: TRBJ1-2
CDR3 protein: CASSRSTGTGFVGYTF
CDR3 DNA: TGTGCCAGCTCACGGTCGACCGGGACAGGGTTTGTAGGCTACACCTTC

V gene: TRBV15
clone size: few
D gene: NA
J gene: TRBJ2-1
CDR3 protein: CATSRASYSYNEQFF
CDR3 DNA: TGTGCCACCAGCAGAGCGTCTTACTCCTACAATGAGCAGTTCTTC

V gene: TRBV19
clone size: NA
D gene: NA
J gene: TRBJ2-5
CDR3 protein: CASSIDKETQYF
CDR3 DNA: TGTGCCAGTAGTATAGATAAAGAGACCCAGTACTTC

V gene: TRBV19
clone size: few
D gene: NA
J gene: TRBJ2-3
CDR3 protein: CASKFAGDRTDTQYF
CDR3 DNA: TGTGCCAGTAAGTTCGCCGGCGACAGGACGGATACGCAGTATTTT

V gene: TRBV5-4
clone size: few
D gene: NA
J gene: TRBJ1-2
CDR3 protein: CASSLGADHYGYTF
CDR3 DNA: TGTGCCAGCAGTCTAGGGGCAGACCACTATGGCTACACCTTC

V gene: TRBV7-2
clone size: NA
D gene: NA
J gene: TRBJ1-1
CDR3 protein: CASSLQLGGTEAFF
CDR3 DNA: TGTGCCAGCAGCTTACAACTCGGGGGGACTGAAGCTTTCTTT

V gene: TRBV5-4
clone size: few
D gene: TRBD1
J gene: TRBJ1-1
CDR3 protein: CASSRDSATEAFF
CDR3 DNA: TGTGCCAGCAGTAGGGACAGCGCCACTGAAGCTTTCTTT

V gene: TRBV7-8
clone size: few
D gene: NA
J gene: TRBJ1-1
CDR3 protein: CASTGGNTEAFF
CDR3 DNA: TGTGCCAGCACCGGGGGGAACACTGAAGCTTTCTTT

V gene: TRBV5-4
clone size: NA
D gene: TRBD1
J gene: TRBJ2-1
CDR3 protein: CASSQSTGDQIRFF
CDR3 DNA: TGCGCCAGCAGCCAATCGACAGGGGACCAAATCCGGTTCTTC

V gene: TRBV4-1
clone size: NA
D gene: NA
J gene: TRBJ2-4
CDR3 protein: CASSQTPATTTKNIQYF
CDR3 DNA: TGCGCCAGCAGCCAAACTCCAGCAACTACAACCAAAAACATTCAGTACTTC

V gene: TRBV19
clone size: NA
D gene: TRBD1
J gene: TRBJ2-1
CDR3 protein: CASSMRTGTGYNEQFF
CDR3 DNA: TGTGCCAGTAGTATGCGAACCGGGACAGGGTACAATGAGCAGTTCTTC

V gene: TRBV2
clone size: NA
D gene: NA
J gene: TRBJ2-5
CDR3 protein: CASGGGAPRETQYF
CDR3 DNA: TGTGCCAGCGGGGGGGGCGCCCCAAGGGAGACCCAGTACTTC

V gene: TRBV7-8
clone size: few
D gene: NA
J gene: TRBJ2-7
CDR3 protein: CASSYQVEQYF
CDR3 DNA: TGTGCCAGCAGTTACCAGGTCGAGCAGTACTTC

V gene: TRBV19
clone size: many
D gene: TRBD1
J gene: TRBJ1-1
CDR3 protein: CASTERTGAAYTEAFF
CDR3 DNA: TGTGCCAGTACCGAGAGGACAGGGGCCGCGTACACTGAAGCTTTCTTT

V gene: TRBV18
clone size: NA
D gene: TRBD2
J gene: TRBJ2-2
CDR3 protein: CASSSGLAATGELFF
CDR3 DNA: TGTGCCAGCTCATCGGGACTAGCGGCCACCGGGGAGCTGTTTTTT

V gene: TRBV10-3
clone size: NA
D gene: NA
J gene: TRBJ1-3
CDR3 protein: CAISESPWDLGNTIYF
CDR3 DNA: TGTGCCATCAGTGAGTCACCCTGGGACCTCGGAAACACCATATATTTT

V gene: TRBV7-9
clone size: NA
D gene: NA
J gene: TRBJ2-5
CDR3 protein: CASSKINASPGTQYF
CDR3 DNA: TGTGCCAGCAGCAAGATAAACGCGTCGCCGGGGACCCAGTACTTC

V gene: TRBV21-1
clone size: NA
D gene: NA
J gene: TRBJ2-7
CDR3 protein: CASSQDPWAGGLNEQYF
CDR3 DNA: TGTGCCAGCAGCCAAGATCCCTGGGCAGGGGGCCTGAACGAGCAGTACTTC

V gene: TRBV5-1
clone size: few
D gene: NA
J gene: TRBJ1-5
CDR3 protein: CASSLGGLNNQPQHF
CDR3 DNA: TGCGCCAGCAGCTTGGGTGGCCTAAACAATCAGCCCCAGCATTTT

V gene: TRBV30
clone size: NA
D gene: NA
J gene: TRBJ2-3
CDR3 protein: CAWSVASRGPNTQYF
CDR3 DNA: TGTGCCTGGAGTGTGGCTAGTCGAGGGCCAAATACGCAGTATTTT

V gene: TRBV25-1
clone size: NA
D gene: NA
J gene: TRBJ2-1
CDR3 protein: CASSELLGLGEQFF
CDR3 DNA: TGTGCCAGCAGTGAATTACTAGGCTTGGGTGAGCAGTTCTTC

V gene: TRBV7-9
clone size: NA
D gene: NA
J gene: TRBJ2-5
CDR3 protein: CASRNTGTETQYF
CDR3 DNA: TGTGCCAGCAGGAATACCGGGACAGAGACCCAGTACTTC

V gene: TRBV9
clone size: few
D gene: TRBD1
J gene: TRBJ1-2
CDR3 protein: CASSLTGGYGYTF
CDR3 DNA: TGTGCCAGCAGCTTAACAGGGGGATATGGCTACACCTTC

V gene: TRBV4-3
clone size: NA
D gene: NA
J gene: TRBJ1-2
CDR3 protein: CASSQVPGFYGYTF
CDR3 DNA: TGCGCCAGCAGCCAAGTCCCAGGGTTCTATGGCTACACCTTC

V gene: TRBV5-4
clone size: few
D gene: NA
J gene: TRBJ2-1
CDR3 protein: CASTRYVNNEQFF
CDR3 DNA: TGTGCCAGCACCAGATATGTCAACAATGAGCAGTTCTTC

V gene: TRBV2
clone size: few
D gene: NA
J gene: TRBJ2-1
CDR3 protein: CASSETGSEWDEQFF
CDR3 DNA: TGTGCCAGCAGTGAAACGGGCTCAGAGTGGGATGAGCAGTTCTTC

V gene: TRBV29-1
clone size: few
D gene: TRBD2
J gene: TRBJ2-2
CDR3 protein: CSVEAGDMRGGWELFF
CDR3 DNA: TGCAGCGTTGAAGCTGGGGATATGCGGGGGGGCTGGGAGCTGTTTTTT

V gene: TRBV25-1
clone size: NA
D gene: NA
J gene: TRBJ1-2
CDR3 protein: CASSTVGDRGYTF
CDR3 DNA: TGTGCCAGCAGTACAGTAGGGGATCGTGGCTACACCTTC

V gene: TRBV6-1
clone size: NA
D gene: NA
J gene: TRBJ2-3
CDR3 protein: CAAARADTQYF
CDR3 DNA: TGTGCCGCCGCCCGCGCAGATACGCAGTATTTT

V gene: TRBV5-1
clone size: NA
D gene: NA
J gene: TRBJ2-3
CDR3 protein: CASSLSGPGPTDTQYF
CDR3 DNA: TGCGCCAGCAGCTTGTCTGGACCAGGGCCGACAGATACGCAGTATTTT

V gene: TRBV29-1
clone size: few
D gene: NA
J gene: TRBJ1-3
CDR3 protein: CSVEDHTHSGNTIYF
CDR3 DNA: TGCAGCGTTGAAGACCACACTCACTCTGGAAACACCATATATTTT

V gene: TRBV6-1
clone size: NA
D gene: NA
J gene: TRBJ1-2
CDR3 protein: CASSAGTTNYGYTF
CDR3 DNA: TGTGCCAGCAGTGCAGGGACAACCAACTATGGCTACACCTTC

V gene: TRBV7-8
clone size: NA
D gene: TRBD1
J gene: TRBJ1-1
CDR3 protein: CASSPLTGGTAFF
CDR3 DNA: TGTGCCAGCAGCCCCCTGACAGGGGGCACGGCTTTCTTT

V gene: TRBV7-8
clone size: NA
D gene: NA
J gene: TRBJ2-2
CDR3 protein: CASSLDPRMGNTGELFF
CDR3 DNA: TGTGCCAGCAGCTTAGACCCTAGAATGGGAAACACCGGGGAGCTGTTTTTT

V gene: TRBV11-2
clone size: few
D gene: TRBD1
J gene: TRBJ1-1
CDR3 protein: CASSTADRVTEAFF
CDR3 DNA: TGTGCCAGCAGCACGGCGGACAGGGTGACTGAAGCTTTCTTT

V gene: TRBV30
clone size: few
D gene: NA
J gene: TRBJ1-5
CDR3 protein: CAWSLDRHNQPQHF
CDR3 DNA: TGTGCCTGGAGCCTGGACAGACACAATCAGCCCCAGCATTTT

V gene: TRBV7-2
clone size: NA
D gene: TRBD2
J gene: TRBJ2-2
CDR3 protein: CASSSGTSGFTGELFF
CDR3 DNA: TGTGCCAGCAGCTCCGGGACTAGCGGCTTCACCGGGGAGCTGTTTTTT

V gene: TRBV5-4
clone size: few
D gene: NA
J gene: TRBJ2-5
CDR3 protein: CASSAARGETQYF
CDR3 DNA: TGTGCCAGCAGCGCAGCTAGGGGAGAGACCCAGTACTTC